These T cell receptor beta chains were read from a single sample in a study of OX40 agonist ivuxolimab in advanced cancers. The protocol was immunoSEQ multiplex PCR, while the TCRdb copy is restricted to in-frame clones and leaves out a portion. The sample lists tens of thousands of clones; 89% were seen once. Sequencing was performed on CD4+ or CD8+ T cells sorted from blood, taken in a trial of the OX40 agonist ivuxolimab. The receptor set was obtained from an adult with an advanced solid tumor such as melanoma, head and neck, liver or kidney cancer. CDR3s include the opening cysteine and the closing phenylalanine or tryptophan. A D gene is named only where the DNA matches it firmly. Rows give clone size only sometimes, using once, few, many, or a class for an expanded clone.

size	D	V	J	CDR3	DNA
.	.	TRBV29-1	TRBJ1-2	CSGGQGNYGYTF	TGCAGCGGAGGTCAGGGGAACTATGGCTACACCTTC
.	.	TRBV5-4	TRBJ1-2	CASSPTAFYGYTF	TGTGCCAGCAGCCCGACGGCTTTTTATGGCTACACCTTC
.	.	TRBV7-7	TRBJ2-1	CASSRGSYNEQFF	TGTGCTAGCAGTCGCGGCTCCTACAATGAGCAGTTCTTC
few	TRBD2	TRBV2	TRBJ2-4	CASRAGGLTIQYF	TGTGCCAGCAGGGCGGGGGGGCTAACCATTCAGTACTTC
.	TRBD2	TRBV10-3	TRBJ2-1	CAISESMASGEEQFF	TGTGCCATCAGTGAGTCGATGGCTAGCGGGGAAGAGCAGTTCTTC
.	TRBD1	TRBV7-8	TRBJ1-4	CASSSGQGNEKLFF	TGTGCCAGCAGCTCGGGACAGGGGAATGAAAAACTGTTTTTT
.	TRBD1	TRBV29-1	TRBJ2-1	CSAKGQGYNEQFF	TGCAGCGCCAAGGGACAGGGTTACAATGAGCAGTTCTTC
.	.	TRBV28	TRBJ2-7	CASSFSSYEQYF	TGTGCCAGCAGTTTTTCGTCATACGAGCAGTACTTC
.	.	TRBV18	TRBJ2-7	CASSPGVVSEQYF	TGTGCCAGCTCACCAGGGGTGGTCTCCGAGCAGTACTTC
.	.	TRBV10-3	TRBJ1-2	CAISGASNQTNYGYTF	TGTGCCATCAGTGGGGCCAGCAACCAGACTAACTATGGCTACACCTTC
.	.	TRBV5-4	TRBJ2-7	CASSKDRDSSAYEQYF	TGTGCCAGCAGCAAGGACCGGGACTCTTCGGCCTACGAGCAGTACTTC
.	.	TRBV11-2	TRBJ2-3	CASSLADTQYF	TGTGCCAGCAGCTTAGCGGATACGCAGTATTTT
few	TRBD2	TRBV5-1	TRBJ2-5	CASSLGTSGGAETQYF	TGCGCCAGCAGCTTGGGGACTAGCGGGGGGGCGGAGACCCAGTACTTC
once	.	TRBV19	TRBJ1-2	CASTVDRNYGYTF	TGTGCCAGTACCGTGGACAGAAACTATGGCTACACCTTC
.	.	TRBV28	TRBJ2-1	CASRGPGGNYNEQFF	TGTGCCAGCAGGGGCCCTGGGGGAAACTACAATGAGCAGTTCTTC
.	.	TRBV10-1	TRBJ2-5	CAPPVEGAQETQYF	TGCGCCCCCCCGGTTGAGGGAGCCCAAGAGACCCAGTACTTC
.	.	TRBV21-1	TRBJ2-3	CASSKGSFTDTQYF	TGTGCCAGCAGCAAAGGTTCCTTCACAGATACGCAGTATTTT
.	.	TRBV7-9	TRBJ2-7	CASSPGFSYEQYF	TGTGCCAGCAGCCCAGGGTTCTCCTACGAGCAGTACTTC
.	.	TRBV7-9	TRBJ2-1	CASGEQFF	TGTGCCAGCGGTGAGCAGTTCTTC
.	.	TRBV11-2	TRBJ1-3	CASSLRVGTGNTIYF	TGTGCCAGCAGCTTACGGGTTGGGACTGGAAACACCATATATTTT
once	TRBD1	TRBV18	TRBJ2-7	CASSPQLGQVGSEQYF	TGTGCCAGCTCACCACAGTTAGGACAGGTTGGCAGTGAGCAGTACTTC
.	.	TRBV4-2	TRBJ1-2	CASSQDGTVNYGYTF	TGTGCCAGCAGCCAAGATGGGACCGTGAACTATGGCTACACCTTC
.	.	TRBV5-5	TRBJ2-7	CASSLRSRFDSYEQYF	TGTGCCAGCAGCTTGCGCTCCAGATTCGACTCCTACGAGCAGTACTTC
.	TRBD1	TRBV2	TRBJ1-6	CASSWGGTGGSPLHF	TGTGCCAGCAGCTGGGGAGGGACAGGAGGTTCACCCCTCCACTTT
.	.	TRBV29-1	TRBJ2-1	CSFNREYNEQFF	TGCAGCTTTAACCGGGAATACAATGAGCAGTTCTTC
.	.	TRBV14	TRBJ1-2	CASSQDRTYGYTF	TGTGCCAGCAGCCAAGACAGGACCTATGGCTACACCTTC
.	.	TRBV28	TRBJ2-2	CASSLIPRGRDTGELFF	TGTGCCAGCAGTTTAATACCCCGGGGCAGGGACACCGGGGAGCTGTTTTTT
.	.	TRBV7-6	TRBJ2-2	CASSLARTGELFF	TGTGCCAGCAGCTTAGCCCGCACCGGGGAGCTGTTTTTT
once	TRBD2	TRBV5-1	TRBJ2-3	CASSLALAGTLTDTQYF	TGCGCCAGCAGCTTGGCTTTAGCGGGGACACTCACAGATACGCAGTATTTT
once	TRBD2	TRBV5-1	TRBJ2-3	CASRRLAGASTDTQYF	TGCGCCAGCAGGAGACTAGCGGGGGCTAGCACAGATACGCAGTATTTT
.	TRBD1	TRBV19	TRBJ1-5	CASSMWGTASYSNQPQHF	TGTGCCAGTAGTATGTGGGGGACAGCATCGTATAGCAATCAGCCCCAGCATTTT
.	.	TRBV6-6	TRBJ2-3	CASSYLQRTDTQYF	TGTGCCAGCAGTTACCTCCAACGGACAGATACGCAGTATTTT
.	.	TRBV4-1	TRBJ1-2	CASSRPRSWLPATNYGYTF	TGCGCCAGCAGCCGGCCCCGGTCCTGGCTACCTGCCACTAACTATGGCTACACCTTC
once	.	TRBV7-9	TRBJ2-2	CASREKMVTGELFF	TGTGCCAGCAGGGAAAAAATGGTGACCGGGGAGCTGTTTTTT
few	.	TRBV7-2	TRBJ2-5	CASSFGMREETQYF	TGTGCCAGCAGCTTCGGAATGAGGGAAGAGACCCAGTACTTC
.	TRBD1	TRBV5-1	TRBJ1-1	CASSSDRANTEAFF	TGCGCCAGCAGCTCGGACAGGGCGAACACTGAAGCTTTCTTT
.	.	TRBV19	TRBJ2-2	CASARGSNTGELFF	TGTGCCAGTGCAAGGGGGTCGAACACCGGGGAGCTGTTTTTT
.	TRBD2	TRBV5-4	TRBJ2-1	CASSLGGGGDNEQFF	TGTGCCAGCAGCTTGGGCGGGGGAGGGGATAATGAGCAGTTCTTC
.	TRBD1	TRBV27	TRBJ1-1	CASSRQGRDTEAFF	TGTGCCAGCAGTCGACAGGGGCGGGACACTGAAGCTTTCTTT
.	.	TRBV12-5	TRBJ1-5	CASGPPPSGQPQHF	TGTGCTAGTGGCCCCCCCCCGAGCGGTCAGCCCCAGCATTTT
few	.	TRBV5-6	TRBJ2-6	CASSHSGGLSGANVLTF	TGTGCCAGCAGTCATTCCGGGGGGCTCTCTGGGGCCAACGTCCTGACTTTC
.	.	TRBV6-5	TRBJ1-1	CASSLAANTEAFF	TGTGCCAGCAGCCTGGCGGCGAACACTGAAGCTTTCTTT
.	TRBD1	TRBV9	TRBJ2-7	CASSVSPGQGLEQYF	TGTGCCAGCAGCGTATCTCCGGGACAGGGGCTCGAGCAGTACTTC
.	.	TRBV27	TRBJ2-7	CASSRARDALGYEQYF	TGTGCCAGCAGTCGCGCCCGGGACGCCCTCGGCTACGAGCAGTACTTC
.	TRBD1	TRBV5-6	TRBJ1-3	CASSFTGGPGNTIYF	TGTGCCAGCAGCTTTACAGGGGGGCCTGGAAACACCATATATTTT
few	.	TRBV2	TRBJ1-6	CASSVNEVGYNSPLHF	TGTGCCAGCAGTGTGAACGAGGTTGGCTATAATTCACCCCTCCACTTT
.	.	TRBV9	TRBJ2-3	CASSVSLPGGSTDTQYF	TGTGCCAGCAGCGTCTCTTTACCTGGCGGGAGCACAGATACGCAGTATTTT
.	TRBD2	TRBV4-2	TRBJ2-1	CASSQDGAGGYNEQFF	TGTGCCAGCAGCCAAGACGGGGCGGGGGGTTACAATGAGCAGTTCTTC
.	.	TRBV2	TRBJ2-1	CASRAFSSYNEQFF	TGTGCCAGCAGGGCCTTCAGCTCCTACAATGAGCAGTTCTTC
few	.	TRBV19	TRBJ1-6	CASSGSSGLNSPLHF	TGTGCCAGTAGTGGTTCGTCAGGGCTCAATTCACCCCTCCACTTT
.	.	TRBV7-3	TRBJ2-3	CASSLNPGTDTQYF	TGTGCCAGCAGCTTAAACCCAGGGACGGATACGCAGTATTTT
.	TRBD2	TRBV5-1	TRBJ2-5	CASSLGAGRGETQYF	TGCGCCAGCAGCTTGGGGGCAGGGAGGGGAGAGACCCAGTACTTC
.	TRBD1	TRBV19	TRBJ1-5	CASQGALNQPQHF	TGTGCCAGCCAGGGGGCTCTCAATCAGCCCCAGCATTTT
many	.	TRBV28	TRBJ2-7	CASSLGSAHEQYF	TGTGCCAGCAGTTTGGGGAGTGCCCACGAGCAGTACTTC
.	TRBD1	TRBV10-3	TRBJ1-1	CAISDRGEDTEAFF	TGTGCCATCAGTGACAGGGGGGAGGACACTGAAGCTTTCTTT
.	.	TRBV6-6	TRBJ1-1	CASSDPGMATEAFF	TGCGCCAGCAGTGACCCGGGCATGGCCACTGAAGCTTTCTTT
.	.	TRBV18	TRBJ2-7	CASSPPSLSYEQYF	TGTGCCAGCTCACCACCGTCTTTGTCCTACGAGCAGTACTTC